The 10 T cell receptor beta chains given below trace back to one sample, sequenced in a study of control samples from healthy donors and cancer patients (dated by TCRdb to 2020 to 2021). Libraries were made using the immunoSEQ multiplex PCR assay. TCRdb obtained this table from immuneACCESS and retained in-frame rearrangements with V and J assigned. These tables miss some clones; where compared with another copy, unresolved V genes account for less than half of the shortfall, and the remainder is unexplained. For this sample the table gives 95,000 to 130,000 clones, of which 88% were detected only once. The ten largest account for less than 3% of the sample. The material sequenced was blood. All receptors derive from a woman in her 70s in good health.

The chain links TRBV7-9 to TRBJ1-1; weak D call: TRBD1 (5 bases). This CDR3 has 14 amino acids. Trimming removed 10 bases from V and 6 bases from J, with 21 bases in between. Germline CDR1 and CDR2: SEHNR and FQNEAQ (reference sequence). The CDR3 DNA is TGTGCCATCGAATCGCGGGTCCGGGGGGCTGAAGCTTTCTTT. This encodes CAIESRVRGAEAFF.

V gene TRBV29-1 combines with J gene TRBJ2-1, with TRBD2 identical over 9 bases. From germline, CDR1 is SQVTM and CDR2 ANQGSEA. CDR3 length: 15 amino acids. The ends lost 6 bases at V and 4 bases at J; junction bases unmatched: 10. CDR3 sequence reads: CSVPPLAGVYNEQFF. The CDR3 DNA reads TGCAGCGTCCCGCCTTTAGCGGGGGTTTACAATGAGCAGTTCTTC.

V is TRBV23-1 and J is TRBJ2-4; D uncertain. TRBV23-1 qualifies as an ORF whose function is uncertain. V lost 4 bases and J 0 bases, leaving 16 bases between the germline ends. The CDR3 spans 17 residues. CDR3 nucleotide sequence: TGCGCCAGCAGTCCCAACCTCAGGTGCCTAGCCAAAAACATTCAGTACTTC. Translation: CASSPNLRCLAKNIQYF.

The chain joins TRBV3-1 (or the pseudogene TRBV3-2) to TRBJ2-5; tentative D call: TRBD1 (6 bases). Looked up from germline, CDR1 is LGHDT and CDR2 is YNNKEL (reference sequence). V lost 3 bases and J lost 2, with 7 bases in between. The CDR3 is 13 residues long. Written as DNA, the CDR3 is TGTGCCAGCAGCCAGCAGGGGCAAGAGACCCAGTACTTC. It is translated as CASSQQGQETQYF.

The chain recombines TRBV5-1 with TRBJ2-6; 12 nucleotides agree with TRBD1. V shed 4 bases and J 0 bases; nucleotides not matched to a gene: 8. The V gene's germline CDR1 is SGHRS and CDR2 YFSETQ. The CDR3 loop spans 19 amino acids. The CDR3 DNA is TGCGCCAGCAGCCTAGGGACAGGGGGCTCTATCTCTGGGGCCAACGTCCTGACTTTC. Its translation is CASSLGTGGSISGANVLTF. Full variable domain (missing parts from reference TRBV5-1 and TRBJ2-6): KAGVTQTPRYLIKTRGQQVTLSCSPISGHRSVSWYQQTPGQGLQFLFEYFSETQRNKGNFPGRFSGRQFSNSRSEMNVSTLELGDSALYLCASSLGTGGSISGANVLTFGAGSRLTVL.

The CDR3, as DNA: TGTGCCAGCAGCCGTCATGACAGTGGCTACACCTTC. Protein: CASSRHDSGYTF. The chain uses TRBV14 and TRBJ1-2, with a possible D match to TRBD1 (5 bases). Trimming pared 4 bases from V and 7 bases from J, leaving 10 bases between. The V gene's germline CDR1 is SGHDN and CDR2 FVKESK. The CDR3 length is 12 residues. The full variable domain, in which reference TRBV14 and TRBJ1-2 provide the parts outside the CDR3, is EAGVTQFPSHSVIEKGQTVTLRCDPISGHDNLYWYRRVMGKEIKFLLHFVKESKQDESGMPNNRFLAERTGGTYSTLKVQPAELEDSGVYFCASSRHDSGYTFGSGTRLTVV.

Points on this clone: The junction differs from germline at one of its ends, possibly a read error. This chain joins TRBV4-2 and TRBJ1-2, with a tentative D call TRBD1 (5 bases). The CDR3 runs 15 residues. Germline-derived CDR1 and CDR2 are LGHNA and YNFKEQ. The CDR3 loop is CASSQDSGGNNGYTF. In DNA form, the CDR3 reads TGTGCCAGCAGCCAAGATTCGGGGGGTAACAATGGCTACACCTTC.

This rearrangement joins TRBV7-2 to TRBJ1-1; TRBD1 agrees at 8 bases. This CDR3 is 15 amino acids long. V was clipped by 6 bases and J by 3 bases; unmatched bases: 9. Germline values: CDR1 SGHTA, CDR2 FQGNSA. Here the CDR3 reads CASRVLAGGDTEAFF. The CDR3 DNA reads as TGTGCCAGCAGGGTCTTAGCAGGGGGCGACACTGAAGCTTTCTTT.

V usage is TRBV4-2 and J usage is TRBJ1-2; TRBD1 aligns across 10 bases. Germline CDR1 is LGHNA and CDR2 is YNFKEQ. This CDR3 has 15 residues. J lost 6 bases, V lost 4 bases, and 8 bases had no gene match. CDR3 sequence reads: CASSPGPGQGDGYTF. The CDR3 nucleotides are TGTGCCAGCAGCCCCGGCCCAGGACAGGGGGATGGCTACACCTTC.

The chain recombines TRBV5-1 with TRBJ2-1, with D possibly TRBD2 on 6 matching bases. The CDR3 is made up of 17 amino acids. V was shortened by 0 bases and J by 3 bases, with 16 bases between the two germline ends. Germline CDR1 reads SGHRS; CDR2 reads YFSETQ. Here the CDR3 DNA reads TGCGCCAGCAGCTTGGAATTCGCCGGGGGAAACTACAATGAGCAGTTCTTC. Translation: CASSLEFAGGNYNEQFF. The complete variable domain, with remaining parts taken from reference TRBV5-1 and TRBJ2-1, reads KAGVTQTPRYLIKTRGQQVTLSCSPISGHRSVSWYQQTPGQGLQFLFEYFSETQRNKGNFPGRFSGRQFSNSRSEMNVSTLELGDSALYLCASSLEFAGGNYNEQFFGPGTRLTVL.